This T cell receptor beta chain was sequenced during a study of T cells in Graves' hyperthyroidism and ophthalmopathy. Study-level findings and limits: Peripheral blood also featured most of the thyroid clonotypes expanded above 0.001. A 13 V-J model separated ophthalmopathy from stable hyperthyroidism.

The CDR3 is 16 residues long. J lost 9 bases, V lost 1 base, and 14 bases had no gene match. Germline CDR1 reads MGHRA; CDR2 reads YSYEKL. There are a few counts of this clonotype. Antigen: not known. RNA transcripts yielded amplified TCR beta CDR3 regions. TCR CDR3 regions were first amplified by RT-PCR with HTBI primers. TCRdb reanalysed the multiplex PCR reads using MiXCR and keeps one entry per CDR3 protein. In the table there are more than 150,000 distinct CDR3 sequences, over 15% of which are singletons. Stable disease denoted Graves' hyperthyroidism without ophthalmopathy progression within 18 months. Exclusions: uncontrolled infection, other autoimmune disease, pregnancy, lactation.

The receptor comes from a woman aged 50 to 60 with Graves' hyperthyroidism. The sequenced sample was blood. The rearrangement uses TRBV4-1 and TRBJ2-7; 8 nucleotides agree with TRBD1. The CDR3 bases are TGCGCCAGCAGCCAAGTCACAGGGGGATATTCCGAGGGGCAGTACTTC. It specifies CASSQVTGGYSEGQYF.